Listed here are 18 T cell receptor beta chains from one sample, sequenced in a study of early T cells in non-severe SARS-CoV-2 infection. TCRdb reprocessed the 5' RACE reads with MiXCR, giving one entry per CDR3 protein. Among tens of thousands of distinct CDR3 sequences listed, around 13% were seen once. The specimen sequenced was whole blood. The source of these receptors is an adult who was a healthcare worker with PCR-confirmed SARS-CoV-2 infection or an uninfected control (not recorded which).

This clonotype was found a few times. V is TRBV5-8 and J is TRBJ1-5; D possibly corresponds to TRBD1 (5 bases). The germline V gene has CDR1 SGHTS and CDR2 YDEGEE. V lost 4 bases to trimming and J lost 5 bases, with 16 bases between them. The CDR3 sequence is 15 residues long. In DNA, the CDR3 is TGTGCCAGCAGCGGGGGGTCGAGGCTGTATCAGCCCCAGCATTTT. This translates into CASSGGSRLYQPQHF.

Ten or more counts support this clonotype. The gene calls are TRBV15 and TRBJ2-4; no clear D. The CDR3 totals 11 residues. V shed 5 bases and J shed 8 bases, with 7 bases lying between them. CDR1 LNHNV and CDR2 YYDKDF come from the germline V gene (reference sequence). The CDR3 reads CATSQQDIQYF. CDR3 nucleotides: TGTGCCACCAGCCAGCAGGACATTCAGTACTTC.

This clonotype was seen many times. The chain uses TRBV29-1 and TRBJ2-1, with 7 bases lining up with TRBD1. CDR1 and CDR2 from the germline V gene are SQVTM and ANQGSEA. With 6 bases clipped from V and 7 bases from J, the junction kept 6 bases outside the gene matches. The CDR3 covers 12 residues. CDR3: CSVNPTGNEQFF. The CDR3 nucleotides read TGCAGCGTGAACCCGACAGGGAATGAGCAGTTCTTC.

This clonotype was found many times. The chain has TRBV2 and TRBJ2-3; D unclear. Germline V CDR1 and CDR2: SNHLY, FYNNEI. The V and J ends lost 2 bases and 9 bases respectively, with 9 bases between them. CDR3 length: 12 residues. DNA of the CDR3: TGTGCCAGCAGTGAAAACTATCTAACGCAGTATTTT. Translating gives CASSENYLTQYF.

The chain couples TRBV5-1 to TRBJ2-7; 9 bases line up with TRBD1. CDR1 is SGHRS, CDR2 YFSETQ, per germline. Losses at the gene ends were 4 bases for V and 5 bases for J; bases not matched to a gene: 4. The CDR3 consists of 13 residues. The CDR3 DNA reads as TGCGCCAGCAGCCTGGGACAGGGACACGAGCAGTACTTC. Protein: CASSLGQGHEQYF.

This clonotype was seen a single time. The genes are TRBV28 and TRBJ2-1, with a possible D match to TRBD2 (5 bases). This CDR3 is 14 amino acids long. V was trimmed by 2 bases and J by 7 bases, leaving 12 bases between them. Germline V CDR1 and CDR2: MDHEN, SYDVKM. The CDR3 loop reads CASSLGLRGNEQFF. The DNA of the CDR3 is TGTGCCAGCAGTTTAGGACTCCGAGGGAATGAGCAGTTCTTC.

V is TRBV28 and J is TRBJ1-1; D perhaps matches TRBD1 (5 bases). This CDR3 has 13 amino acids. Trimming pared 6 bases from V and 11 bases from J, leaving 19 bases between. Germline CDR1 reads MDHEN; CDR2 reads SYDVKM. The CDR3 sequence: CASSPRQTGTAFF. The CDR3 nucleotides are TGTGCCAGCAGCCCTAGACAGACGGGAACGGCTTTCTTT.

The gene calls are TRBV7-2 and TRBJ1-2; D is uncertain. The V gene's germline CDR1 is SGHTA and CDR2 FQGNSA. This CDR3 has 14 residues. V gave up 5 bases and J gave up 4 bases, with 14 bases separating them. CDR3 in amino acids: CASSGRTALYGYTF. The DNA for the CDR3 is TGTGCCAGCAGCGGACGGACGGCTCTCTATGGCTACACCTTC.

This clonotype was seen repeatedly, ten times or more. The chain uses TRBV30 and TRBJ1-5; 8 nucleotides agree with TRBD1. Germline V lookup: CDR1 GTSNPN, CDR2 SVGIG (reference sequence). V lost 8 bases, J lost 5 bases, and 11 bases stayed unmatched. The CDR3 is 14 amino acids. The CDR3 sequence is CALSTGVFDQPQHF. The CDR3 DNA is TGTGCCCTTTCGACAGGGGTCTTCGATCAGCCCCAGCATTTT.

This clonotype was picked up many times. The chain uses TRBV6-1 and TRBJ1-1; 9 nucleotides agree with TRBD1. The CDR3 is 13 amino acids. V trimming: 10 bases; J trimming: 6 bases; junction bases outside the gene matches: 9. Germline V gene lookup returns CDR1 MNHNS and CDR2 SASEGT. The CDR3 nucleotides read TGTGCCACAGTAAGACAGGGGGGGGCTGAAGCTTTCTTT. It is translated as CATVRQGGAEAFF.

The chain links TRBV7-6 to TRBJ2-1; 13 bases map to TRBD2. The V gene end was trimmed by 5 bases and the J gene end by 10 bases; junction bases not matched to a gene: 8. The CDR3 totals 15 residues. Looked up from germline, CDR1 is SGHVS and CDR2 is FNYEAQ. This chain's CDR3 is CASSPTSGGASEQFF. The DNA for the CDR3 is TGTGCCAGCAGCCCTACTAGCGGGGGGGCCAGCGAGCAGTTCTTC.

This clonotype was picked up many times. The chain links TRBV2 to TRBJ2-2; D is possibly TRBD1 (5 bases). Per the germline V gene, CDR1 is SNHLY and CDR2 is FYNNEI. This CDR3 contains 15 residues. The V gene lost 5 bases and the J gene lost 0 bases, with 10 bases spanning the gap. The CDR3 loop is CASSIQGANTGELFF. CDR3 coding DNA: TGTGCCAGCAGTATCCAGGGTGCGAACACCGGGGAGCTGTTTTTT.

This clonotype was seen more than once but under ten times. This chain links TRBV5-6 with TRBJ2-1; TRBD2 agrees at 7 bases. Germline CDR1 reads SGHDT; CDR2 reads YYEEEE. The CDR3 has 17 amino acids. With 1 base clipped from V and 1 base from J, the junction kept 8 bases outside the gene matches. CDR3 in amino acids: CASSLQILADSYNEQFF. The CDR3 nucleotides are TGTGCCAGCAGCTTGCAAATCCTAGCGGATTCCTACAATGAGCAGTTCTTC. The full variable domain, its missing parts supplied by reference TRBV5-6 and TRBJ2-1, is DAGVTQSPTHLIKTRGQQVTLRCSPKSGHDTVSWYQQALGQGPQFIFQYYEEEERQRGNFPDRFSGHQFPNYSSELNVNALLLGDSALYLCASSLQILADSYNEQFFGPGTRLTVL.

The chain couples TRBV12-3 or TRBV12-4 to TRBJ1-1, with D hard to call. The ends were cut back, 3 bases at V and 3 bases at J, with 8 bases in the middle. The CDR3 is made up of 13 amino acids. The CDR3 region has the DNA TGTGCCAGCAGTTTTAGTTGGGACACTGAAGCTTTCTTT. Translation gives CASSFSWDTEAFF.

The rearrangement links TRBV28 to TRBJ2-3; unclear D gene. In germline, CDR1 is MDHEN, CDR2 SYDVKM. Trimming took off 8 bases at V and 2 bases at J, with 14 bases between the two ends. The CDR3 length is 14 residues. CDR3 loop: CASATPVSTDTQYF. The CDR3 DNA is TGTGCCAGCGCCACCCCAGTATCCACAGATACGCAGTATTTT.

This clonotype was found many times. This rearrangement joins TRBV27 to TRBJ2-7, with D perhaps matching TRBD1 (5 bases). CDR3 length: 13 amino acids. Germline lookup yields CDR1 MNHEY and CDR2 SMNVEV (reference sequence). V was cut by 8 bases and J by 5 bases, with 16 bases left in between. The CDR3 loop is CASVEPAGHEQYF. CDR3 DNA: TGTGCCAGCGTGGAGCCGGCAGGGCACGAGCAGTACTTC.

This clonotype was counted ten times or more. The chain carries TRBV2 and TRBJ2-1, with 10 bases lining up with TRBD2. Trimming at V came to 6 bases and at J to 3 bases, leaving 5 bases not matched to a gene. Germline lookup yields CDR1 SNHLY and CDR2 FYNNEI. CDR3 length: 15 residues. The CDR3 sequence is CASRASGSIYNEQFF. The CDR3 DNA follows: TGTGCCAGCAGGGCTAGCGGGAGTATCTACAATGAGCAGTTCTTC.

The gene calls are TRBV10-2 and TRBJ1-1; no clear D. Trimming removed 5 bases from V and 3 bases from J, with 13 bases in between. The CDR3 contains 14 residues. CDR1 and CDR2 (germline): WSHSY, SAAADI. The CDR3 spells CASSPPSRDTEAFF. In DNA form, the CDR3 reads TGCGCCAGCAGTCCTCCGTCCCGGGACACTGAAGCTTTCTTT.